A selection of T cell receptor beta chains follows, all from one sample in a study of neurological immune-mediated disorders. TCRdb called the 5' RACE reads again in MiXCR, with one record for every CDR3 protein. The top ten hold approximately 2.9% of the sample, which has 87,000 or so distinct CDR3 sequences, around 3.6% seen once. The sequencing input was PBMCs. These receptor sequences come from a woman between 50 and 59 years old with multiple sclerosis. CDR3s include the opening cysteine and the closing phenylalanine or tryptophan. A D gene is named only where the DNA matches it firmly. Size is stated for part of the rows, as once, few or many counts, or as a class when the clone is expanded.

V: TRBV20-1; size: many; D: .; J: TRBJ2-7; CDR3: CSAQAPDEQYF; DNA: TGCAGTGCCCAGGCCCCGGACGAGCAGTACTTC
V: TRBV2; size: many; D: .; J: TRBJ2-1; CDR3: CASEGWVQQFF; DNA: TGTGCCTCCGAGGGGTGGGTTCAGCAGTTCTTC
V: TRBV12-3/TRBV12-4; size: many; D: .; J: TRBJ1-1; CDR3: CASSPSGGEGRNTEAFF; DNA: TGTGCCAGCAGCCCGAGTGGGGGAGAGGGGCGAAACACTGAAGCTTTCTTT
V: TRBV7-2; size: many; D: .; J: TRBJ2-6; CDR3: CASSLGPQFSGANVLTF; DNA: TGTGCCAGCAGCTTAGGACCGCAGTTCTCTGGGGCCAACGTCCTGACTTTC
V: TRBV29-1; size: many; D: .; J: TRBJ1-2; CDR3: CSADPTGLTSF; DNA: TGCAGCGCCGACCCTACAGGGCTAACATCCTTC
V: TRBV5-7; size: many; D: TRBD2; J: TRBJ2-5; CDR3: CASSAPSGLAVQETQYF; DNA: TGTGCCAGCAGCGCCCCGTCGGGACTAGCGGTTCAAGAGACCCAGTACTTC
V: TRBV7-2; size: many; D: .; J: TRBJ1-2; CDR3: CASSSGYGYTF; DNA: TGTGCCAGCAGCTCAGGGTATGGCTACACCTTC
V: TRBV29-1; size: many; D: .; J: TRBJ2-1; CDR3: CSVRLATKGEQFF; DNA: TGCAGCGTTAGGCTGGCTACTAAGGGTGAGCAGTTCTTC
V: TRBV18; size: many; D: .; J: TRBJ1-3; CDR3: CASSAPGTASGNTIYF; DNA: TGTGCCAGCTCAGCTCCCGGGACGGCCTCTGGAAACACCATATATTTT
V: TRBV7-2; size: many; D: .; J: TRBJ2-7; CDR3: CASSLDWGSYEQYF; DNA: TGTGCCAGCAGCTTAGATTGGGGTTCCTACGAGCAGTACTTC
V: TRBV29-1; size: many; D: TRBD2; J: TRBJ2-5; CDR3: CSARTSGGHTQETQYF; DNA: TGCAGCGCCCGGACTAGCGGGGGCCATACGCAAGAGACCCAGTACTTC
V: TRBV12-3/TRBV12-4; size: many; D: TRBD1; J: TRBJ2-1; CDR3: CASTTGQGSYNEQFF; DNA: TGTGCCAGCACCACCGGACAGGGCTCCTACAATGAGCAGTTCTTC
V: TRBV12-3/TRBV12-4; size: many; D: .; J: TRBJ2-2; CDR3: CANSFFGDTGELFF; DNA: TGTGCCAACAGTTTTTTCGGGGACACCGGGGAGCTGTTTTTT
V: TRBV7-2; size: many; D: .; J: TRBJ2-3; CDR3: CASSLQAVGTDTQYF; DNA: TGTGCCAGCAGCTTACAAGCGGTAGGCACAGATACGCAGTATTTT
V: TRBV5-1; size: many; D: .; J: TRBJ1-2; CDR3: CASSLFSNYGYTF; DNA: TGCGCCAGCAGCTTGTTCTCCAACTATGGCTACACCTTC
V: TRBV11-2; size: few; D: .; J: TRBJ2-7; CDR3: CASSYRGGSSSYEQYF; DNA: TGTGCCAGCAGCTATAGGGGGGGTTCAAGCTCCTACGAGCAGTACTTC
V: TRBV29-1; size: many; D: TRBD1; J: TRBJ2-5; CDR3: CSVSNRQGWQETQYF; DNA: TGCAGCGTCTCCAACCGACAGGGGTGGCAAGAGACCCAGTACTTC
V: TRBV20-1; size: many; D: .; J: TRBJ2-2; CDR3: CSARGRRGELFF; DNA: TGCAGTGCTAGAGGGCGTCGAGGGGAGCTGTTTTTT
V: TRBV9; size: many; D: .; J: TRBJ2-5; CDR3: CASSVEASEETQYF; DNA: TGTGCCAGCAGCGTAGAGGCTAGCGAAGAGACCCAGTACTTC
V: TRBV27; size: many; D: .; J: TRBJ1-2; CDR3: CASSLADNYGYTF; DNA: TGTGCCAGCAGTTTGGCAGATAACTATGGCTACACCTTC
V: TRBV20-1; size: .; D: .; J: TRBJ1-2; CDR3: CSARVRGVPHGYTF; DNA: TGCAGTGCTAGAGTACGGGGCGTGCCGCATGGCTACACCTTC
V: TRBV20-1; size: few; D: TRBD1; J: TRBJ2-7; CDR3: CSARNPGQGTYEQYF; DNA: TGCAGTGCCCGCAACCCGGGACAGGGGACCTACGAGCAGTACTTC
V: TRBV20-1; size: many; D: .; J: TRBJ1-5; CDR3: CSASMQALNQPQHF; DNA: TGCAGTGCTAGTATGCAGGCACTCAATCAGCCCCAGCATTTT
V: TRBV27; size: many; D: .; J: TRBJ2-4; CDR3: CASSLSTVAKNIQYF; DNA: TGTGCCAGCAGTTTATCGACAGTAGCCAAAAACATTCAGTACTTC
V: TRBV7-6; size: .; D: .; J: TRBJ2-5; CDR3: CASSLTGGRKGETQYF; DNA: TGTGCCAGCAGTCTGACTGGTGGCCGCAAGGGAGAGACCCAGTACTTC
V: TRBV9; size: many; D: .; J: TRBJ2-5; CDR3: CASSVAGGLQETQYF; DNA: TGTGCCAGCAGCGTAGCGGGGGGCCTACAAGAGACCCAGTACTTC
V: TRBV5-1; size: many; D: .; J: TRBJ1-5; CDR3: CASSLDGSRNQPQHF; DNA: TGCGCCAGCAGCTTGGATGGCAGCCGCAATCAGCCCCAGCATTTT
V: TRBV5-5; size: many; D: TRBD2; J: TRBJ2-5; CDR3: CASSLRLAGGPESETQYF; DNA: TGTGCCAGCAGCTTGAGACTAGCGGGGGGGCCAGAATCGGAGACCCAGTACTTC
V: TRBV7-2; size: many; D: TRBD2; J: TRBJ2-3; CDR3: CASSLAGGWTDTQYF; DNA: TGTGCCAGCAGTTTAGCGGGGGGATGGACAGATACGCAGTATTTT
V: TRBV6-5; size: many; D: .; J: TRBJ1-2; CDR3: CASRNAGSRNNGYTF; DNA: TGTGCCAGCAGAAACGCGGGCAGCCGGAACAATGGCTACACCTTC
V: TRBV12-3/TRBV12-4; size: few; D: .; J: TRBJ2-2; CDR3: CASRRSDRSNTGELFF; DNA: TGTGCCAGCAGAAGGTCGGACAGATCGAACACCGGGGAGCTGTTTTTT
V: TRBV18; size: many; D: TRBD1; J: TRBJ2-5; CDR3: CASSPQLQGQGETQYF; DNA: TGTGCCAGCTCACCACAATTACAGGGGCAGGGAGAGACCCAGTACTTC
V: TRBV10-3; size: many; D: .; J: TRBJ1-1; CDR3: CATATNAGAGTEAFF; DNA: TGTGCCACCGCGACGAACGCGGGTGCCGGAACTGAAGCTTTCTTT
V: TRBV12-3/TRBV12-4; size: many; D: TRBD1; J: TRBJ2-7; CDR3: CASNPGQGPNEQYF; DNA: TGTGCCAGCAACCCCGGACAGGGGCCCAACGAGCAGTACTTC
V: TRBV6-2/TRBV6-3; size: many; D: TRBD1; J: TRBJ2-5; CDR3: CASSWTGSTETQYF; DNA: TGTGCCAGCAGTTGGACAGGGTCTACAGAGACCCAGTACTTC
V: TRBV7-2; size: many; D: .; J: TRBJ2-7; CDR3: CASSLGRGGDF; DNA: TGTGCCAGCAGCTTAGGTCGTGGCGGGGACTTC
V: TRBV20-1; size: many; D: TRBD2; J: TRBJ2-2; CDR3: CSGTAGDTGELFF; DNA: TGCAGCGGAACAGCGGGGGACACCGGGGAGCTGTTTTTT
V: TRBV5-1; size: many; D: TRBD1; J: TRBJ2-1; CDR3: CASSDGGQGYNEQFF; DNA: TGCGCCAGCAGCGACGGTGGACAGGGCTACAATGAGCAGTTCTTC
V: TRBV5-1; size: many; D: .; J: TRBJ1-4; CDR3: CASSSTGKNEKLFF; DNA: TGCGCCAGCAGTTCCACGGGCAAGAATGAAAAACTGTTTTTT
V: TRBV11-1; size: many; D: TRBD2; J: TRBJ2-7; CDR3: CASSVTSGHSYEQYF; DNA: TGTGCCAGCAGCGTGACTAGCGGCCACTCCTACGAGCAGTACTTC
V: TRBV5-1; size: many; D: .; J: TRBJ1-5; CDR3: CASSLEGINQPQHF; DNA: TGCGCCAGCAGCTTGGAGGGCATCAATCAGCCCCAGCATTTT
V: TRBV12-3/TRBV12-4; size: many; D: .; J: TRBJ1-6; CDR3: CASTVHSSYNSPLHF; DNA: TGTGCCAGCACCGTACACAGCTCCTATAATTCACCCCTCCACTTT
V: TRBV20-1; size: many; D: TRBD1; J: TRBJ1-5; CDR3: CSAARDRANQPQHF; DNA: TGCAGTGCTGCCAGGGACAGGGCTAATCAGCCCCAGCATTTT
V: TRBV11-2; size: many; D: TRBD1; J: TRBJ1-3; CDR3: CASSSGQGDSGNTIYF; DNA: TGTGCCAGCAGCAGCGGACAGGGAGACTCTGGAAACACCATATATTTT
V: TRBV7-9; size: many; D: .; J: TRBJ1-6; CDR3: CASSPRGQYNSPLHF; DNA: TGTGCCAGCAGCCCACGCGGGCAGTATAATTCACCCCTCCACTTT
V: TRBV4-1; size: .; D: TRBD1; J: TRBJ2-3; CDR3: CASSQDGTGTSGGTDTQYF; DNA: TGCGCCAGCAGCCAAGATGGGACAGGCACCTCGGGAGGCACAGATACGCAGTATTTT
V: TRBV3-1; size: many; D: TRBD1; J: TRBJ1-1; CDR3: CASSQDAGQRAFF; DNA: TGTGCCAGCAGCCAAGATGCGGGACAGAGGGCTTTCTTT
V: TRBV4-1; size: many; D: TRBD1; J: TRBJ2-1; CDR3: CASSQTSGTVYEQFF; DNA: TGCGCCAGCAGCCAAACCTCCGGGACAGTGTACGAGCAGTTCTTC
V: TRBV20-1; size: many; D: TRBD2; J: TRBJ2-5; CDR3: CSARDGLAGPETQYF; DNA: TGCAGTGCTAGAGACGGACTAGCGGGGCCAGAGACCCAGTACTTC
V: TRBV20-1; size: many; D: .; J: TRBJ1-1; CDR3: CSARDHLDLAFF; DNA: TGCAGTGCTAGAGACCACCTTGATTTAGCTTTCTTT
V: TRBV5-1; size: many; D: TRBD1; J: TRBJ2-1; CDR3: CASSFVTGTGMNEQFF; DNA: TGCGCCAGCAGCTTCGTAACCGGGACAGGGATGAATGAGCAGTTCTTC
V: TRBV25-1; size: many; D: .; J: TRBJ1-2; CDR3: CASSERLRYGYTF; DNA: TGTGCCAGCAGTGAGCGCCTCCGCTATGGCTACACCTTC
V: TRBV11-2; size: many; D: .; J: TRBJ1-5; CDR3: CASSLARRKSSSNQPQHF; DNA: TGTGCCAGCAGCTTAGCTAGGCGGAAAAGTAGTAGCAATCAGCCCCAGCATTTT
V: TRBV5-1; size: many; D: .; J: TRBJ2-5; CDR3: CASSLLLGETQYF; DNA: TGCGCCAGCAGCTTATTGCTGGGGGAGACCCAGTACTTC